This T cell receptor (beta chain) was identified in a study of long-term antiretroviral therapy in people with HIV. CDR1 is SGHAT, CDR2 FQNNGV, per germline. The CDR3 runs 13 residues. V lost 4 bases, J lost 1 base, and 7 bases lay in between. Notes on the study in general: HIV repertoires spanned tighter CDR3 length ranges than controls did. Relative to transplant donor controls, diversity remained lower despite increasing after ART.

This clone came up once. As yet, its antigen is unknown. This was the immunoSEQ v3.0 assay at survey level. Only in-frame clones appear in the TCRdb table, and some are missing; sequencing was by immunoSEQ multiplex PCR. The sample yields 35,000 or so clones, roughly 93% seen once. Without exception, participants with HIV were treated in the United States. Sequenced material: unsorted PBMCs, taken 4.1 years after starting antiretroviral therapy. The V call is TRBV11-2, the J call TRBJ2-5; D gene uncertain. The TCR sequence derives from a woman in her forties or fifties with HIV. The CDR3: CASSSGIQETQYF. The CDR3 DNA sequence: TGTGCCAGCAGCTCTGGGATCCAAGAGACCCAGTACTTC.